The 27 T cell receptor beta chains below were found in one sample sequenced in a study of T cells after yellow fever vaccination (dated by TCRdb to the late 2010s). The meaning of the sample's treatment or condition label: live attenuated yellow fever vaccine strain. Libraries were constructed by 5' RACE. TCRdb shows the sequencer as Illumina HiSeq 2500. TCRdb cleaned the public reads at Q25 with fastp, built clones with MiXCR and kept in-frame beta chains. Entries that share a CDR3 protein sequence are merged under the most common genes and DNA. Within this sample are some 670,000 distinct CDR3 sequences, with about 12% of them counted one time only. Jointly, the top ten make up 15% of the sample. The sample here was PBMCs, taken on the day of the yellow fever booster vaccination. All receptors come from a man aged 25-45 years who received the YFV17D yellow fever vaccine.

The table lists this clonotype with a few counts. J is TRBJ2-1 and V is TRBV7-3; 7 nucleotides align to TRBD1. The CDR3 covers 15 residues. Germline CDR1 reads SGHTA; CDR2 reads FQGTGA. Germline trimming cut 0 bases from V and 3 bases from J; bases unmatched to any gene: 2. For the CDR3, the DNA is TGTGCCAGCAGCTTAACAGGGACAGTCTACAATGAGCAGTTCTTC. It yields the protein CASSLTGTVYNEQFF.

The chain recombines TRBV7-6 with TRBJ2-3, with a weak D call TRBD2 (5 bases). V was pared by 5 bases and J by 3 bases, with 18 bases between. Germline V gene lookup returns CDR1 SGHVS and CDR2 FNYEAQ. The CDR3 totals 16 residues. The CDR3 region is CASSRGRGVWTDTQYF. CDR3 sequence (DNA): TGTGCCAGCAGCCGCGGCCGGGGAGTCTGGACAGATACGCAGTATTTT.

The sample holds a few counts of this clonotype. The CDR3 DNA reads TGTGCCAGCAGCTGGGTGCGAGGGACTAGCGAAAGTTACGAGCAGTACTTC. This encodes CASSWVRGTSESYEQYF. The chain carries TRBV7-9 and TRBJ2-7; 10 bases align to TRBD2. V trimming: 4 bases; J trimming: 4 bases; junction bases outside the gene matches: 13. The CDR3 has 17 residues. The germline V gene encodes CDR1 SEHNR and CDR2 FQNEAQ (reference sequence).

This clonotype was picked up a small number of times. The chain carries TRBV12-3 or TRBV12-4 and TRBJ2-7; TRBD1 matches 11 bases. The CDR3 covers 13 residues. V gave up 3 bases and J gave up 13 bases; unmatched junction bases: 8. The CDR3 nucleotides are TGTGCCAGCAGTTTGTGGACAGGGGGCGATTTTTACTTC. This codes for CASSLWTGGDFYF.

The chain couples TRBV7-2 to TRBJ2-5, with 7 nucleotides matching TRBD2. This CDR3 region has 15 residues. From germline, CDR1 is SGHTA and CDR2 FQGNSA. Trimming took 5 bases from V and 0 from J; bases not matched to a gene: 6. The CDR3 region is CASSHPSGYQETQYF. The CDR3 DNA is TGTGCCAGCAGCCATCCTAGCGGATACCAAGAGACCCAGTACTTC. The variable domain in full, with the rest retrieved from reference TRBV7-2 and TRBJ2-5, is GAGVSQSPSNKVTEKGKDVELRCDPISGHTALYWYRQSLGQGLEFLIYFQGNSAPDKSGLPSDRFSAERTGGSVSTLTIQRTQQEDSAVYLCASSHPSGYQETQYFGPGTRLLVL.

This clonotype was counted a few times. The rearrangement links TRBV5-1 to TRBJ2-5; D is unclear. The CDR3 loop spans 13 amino acids. Germline loops: CDR1 SGHRS, CDR2 YFSETQ. The ends were cut back, 2 bases at V and 3 bases at J, with 8 bases in the middle. CDR3 DNA sequence: TGCGCCAGCAGCTTTCAGGTAGAAGAGACCCAGTACTTC. Its translation: CASSFQVEETQYF.

In its sample, this clonotype was seen a few times. The chain is built from TRBV27 and TRBJ2-5; no definite D call. V lost 3 bases and J 1 base, leaving 9 bases between the germline ends. CDR3 length equals 14 residues. Germline assignment: CDR1 MNHEY and CDR2 SMNVEV (reference sequence). The CDR3 sequence: CASSFWNSQETQYF. Here the CDR3 DNA reads TGTGCCAGCAGTTTCTGGAATTCCCAAGAGACCCAGTACTTC.

This clonotype was observed a handful of times. CDR3 coding DNA: TGCGCCAGCCTAGCGGGAAAACGCACAGATACGCAGTATTTT. It translates to CASLAGKRTDTQYF. This chain joins TRBV5-1 and TRBJ2-3; 9 bases fit TRBD2. The CDR3 is 14 amino acids. J lost 1 base, V lost 7 bases, and 4 bases had no gene match. Germline V lookup: CDR1 SGHRS, CDR2 YFSETQ.

The rearrangement joins TRBV7-6 to TRBJ2-3, with 8 bases matching TRBD2. The CDR3 covers 18 residues. Germline V gene lookup returns CDR1 SGHVS and CDR2 FNYEAQ. Losses at the gene ends were 3 bases for V and 2 bases for J; bases not matched to a gene: 13. CDR3: CASSFTIAGSTLTDTQYF. The DNA for the CDR3 is TGTGCCAGCAGCTTTACTATAGCGGGAAGTACCCTCACAGATACGCAGTATTTT.

This clonotype was recorded a few times. This chain links TRBV11-2 with TRBJ2-7, with D tentatively TRBD1 (6 bases). The V end was cut by 5 bases, the J end by 2 bases, with 13 bases between. The CDR3 is made up of 14 amino acids. The germline CDR1 and CDR2 sequences are SGHAT and FQNNGV. The DNA for the CDR3 is TGTGCCAGCAGCCGCTCCGGACAGACCTACGAGCAGTACTTC. It yields the protein CASSRSGQTYEQYF.

The rearrangement joins TRBV18 to TRBJ2-3, with D hard to call. The CDR3 has 12 residues. V dropped 4 bases and J dropped 13 bases, with 15 bases sitting between them. The germline gives CDR1 KGHSH, CDR2 LQKENI. This CDR3 is CASSHATPPEYF. The DNA of the CDR3 is TGTGCCAGCTCACACGCTACTCCACCGGAGTATTTT.

This clonotype was observed a handful of times. V gene TRBV15 combines with J gene TRBJ2-7; TRBD1 aligns across 8 bases. The CDR3 totals 13 residues. J lost 5 bases, V lost 5 bases, and 5 bases had no gene match. Germline V lookup: CDR1 LNHNV, CDR2 YYDKDF (reference sequence). CDR3 in amino acids: CATSGGQANEQYF. The CDR3 DNA sequence: TGTGCCACCAGCGGGGGACAGGCCAACGAGCAGTACTTC.

A few counts support this clonotype. This chain connects TRBV20-1 to TRBJ1-2; maybe TRBD1 (5 bases). V lost 4 bases to trimming and J lost 1 base, with 10 bases between them. CDR1 and CDR2 (germline): DFQATT, SNEGSKA (reference sequence). The CDR3 consists of 13 residues. The CDR3 protein is CSATRDGNYGYTF. In nucleotides, the CDR3 is TGCAGTGCTACCCGGGACGGTAACTATGGCTACACCTTC.

The chain links TRBV7-2 to TRBJ2-1; TRBD1 aligns across 12 bases. There are 16 residues in the CDR3. Unmatched junction bases numbered 10, after V lost 5 bases and J lost 8 bases. Germline V gene lookup returns CDR1 SGHTA and CDR2 FQGNSA. The CDR3 protein is CASSRPGQGAHDEQFF. CDR3 coding DNA: TGTGCCAGCAGCAGACCGGGACAGGGGGCGCACGATGAGCAGTTCTTC.

The chain uses TRBV20-1 and TRBJ2-1, with D perhaps matching TRBD1 or TRBD2 (5 bases each). CDR3 length: 13 residues. Per the germline V gene, CDR1 is DFQATT and CDR2 is SNEGSKA (reference sequence). CDR3 nucleotide sequence: TGCCAAGGGTGGGGGAAAACCTACAATGAGCAGTTCTTC. This codes for CQGWGKTYNEQFF.

This clonotype was counted a few times. The chain couples TRBV20-1 to TRBJ2-1; 7 positions match TRBD2. Trimming took 7 bases from V and 8 from J; bases not matched to a gene: 5. Per the germline V gene, CDR1 is DFQATT and CDR2 is SNEGSKA (reference sequence). There are 11 residues in the CDR3. The CDR3 nucleotides are TGCAGTGTTAGCGGGTCAGATGAGCAGTTCTTC. Its protein product is CSVSGSDEQFF.

This clonotype was detected a few times. This chain connects TRBV7-2 to TRBJ2-7; D is ambiguous. V lost 0 bases to trimming and J lost 4 bases, with 16 bases between them. Germline loops: CDR1 SGHTA, CDR2 FQGNSA. The CDR3 is made up of 16 amino acids. The CDR3 loop is CASSLAPPPVEYEQYF. DNA for the CDR3: TGTGCCAGCAGCTTAGCCCCGCCCCCAGTGGAGTACGAGCAGTACTTC.

The chain carries TRBV20-1 and TRBJ2-1; 7 bases map to TRBD1. The CDR3 runs 16 residues. V gave up 0 bases and J gave up 6 bases; unmatched junction bases: 11. Germline V gives CDR1 DFQATT, CDR2 SNEGSKA (reference sequence). CDR3 residues: CSARDVPGSGGNEQFF. Here the CDR3 DNA reads TGCAGTGCTAGAGACGTACCGGGGTCAGGGGGCAATGAGCAGTTCTTC.

This chain uses TRBV20-1 with TRBJ2-5; 10 bases are shared with TRBD2. Per the germline V gene, CDR1 is DFQATT and CDR2 is SNEGSKA (reference sequence). The J segment lost 7 bases and the V segment lost 0 bases, leaving 11 bases of the junction unmatched. The CDR3 extends over 16 amino acids. The CDR3 region has the DNA TGCAGTGCTAGAGATCTGAGGAGCGGGAGGGGCGGGACCCAGTACTTC. Translating gives CSARDLRSGRGGTQYF.

The chain employs TRBV29-1 and TRBJ2-7; tentative D call: TRBD1 (5 bases). The CDR3 has 12 residues. Germline V gives CDR1 SQVTM, CDR2 ANQGSEA. Between the trimmed V and J ends, which lost 7 bases and 3 bases, there was a span of 13 bases. The CDR3 loop is CSAERQGYEQYF. The DNA of the CDR3 is TGCAGCGCCGAGAGGCAGGGCTACGAGCAGTACTTC.

The V gene is TRBV20-1, the J gene TRBJ1-5; D might be TRBD1 (5 bases). In germline, CDR1 is DFQATT, CDR2 SNEGSKA (reference sequence). Trimming shortened V by 3 bases and J by 7 bases, and 16 bases separated the two germline ends. There are 14 residues in the CDR3. The CDR3 spells CSASAGIGDQPQHF. The CDR3 region has the DNA TGCAGTGCTAGCGCAGGGATAGGCGACCAGCCCCAGCATTTT.

The V call is TRBV30, the J call TRBJ1-3; D gene ambiguous. Germline V gives CDR1 GTSNPN, CDR2 SVGIG (reference sequence). The CDR3 extends over 14 amino acids. Trimming left V 3 bases short and J 0 bases short, with 9 bases between. Written as DNA, the CDR3 is TGTGCCTGGAGGGGTTGGCGCTCTGGAAACACCATATATTTT. Protein product: CAWRGWRSGNTIYF.

The V call is TRBV19, the J call TRBJ1-5, with D possibly being TRBD1 (6 bases). Per the germline V gene, CDR1 is LNHDA and CDR2 is SQIVND (reference sequence). This CDR3 region has 14 residues. V was trimmed by 6 bases and J by 5 bases, leaving 14 bases between them. CDR3: CASSETGHDQPQHF. CDR3 sequence (DNA): TGTGCCAGTAGCGAAACAGGGCACGATCAGCCCCAGCATTTT.

The chain carries TRBV5-1 and TRBJ2-5; no clear D. Trimming took 2 bases from V and 5 from J, leaving 22 bases between them. The germline gives CDR1 SGHRS, CDR2 YFSETQ. The CDR3 sequence is 17 residues long. The CDR3 region is CASSFLGSRPSSETQYF. The CDR3 bases are TGCGCCAGCAGCTTTCTCGGGTCGCGCCCATCCAGTGAGACCCAGTACTTC.

This clonotype was counted a few times. The rearrangement uses TRBV4-3 and TRBJ2-1, with TRBD2 matching over 8 bases. With V trimmed by 0 bases and J by 4 bases, 8 bases remained unmatched. This CDR3 has 17 amino acids. Germline CDR1 and CDR2: LGHNA and YSLEER. CDR3 bases: TGCGCCAGCAGCCAAGATCCCCCGGGAGGGCTATACAATGAGCAGTTCTTC. Translation: CASSQDPPGGLYNEQFF.

The table lists this clonotype with many counts. This chain links TRBV5-1 with TRBJ2-7, with D maybe TRBD1 (6 bases). This CDR3 comprises 14 residues. Germline V gene data show CDR1 as SGHRS and CDR2 as YFSETQ. Trimming left V 0 bases short and J 4 bases short, with 11 bases between. The CDR3 DNA reads TGCGCCAGCAGCTTGGCCGGGGACATGTACGAGCAGTACTTC. Encoded protein: CASSLAGDMYEQYF.

The chain carries TRBV27 and TRBJ2-7; 7 bases agree with TRBD2. Germline V gene sequence: CDR1 MNHEY, CDR2 SMNVEV (reference sequence). The CDR3 contains 14 residues. After removal of 4 bases from V and 6 bases from J, the junction contained 9 bases not matched to a gene. The CDR3 here is CASSSWGGSGEQYF. The CDR3 DNA sequence: TGTGCCAGCAGTTCATGGGGAGGGTCTGGCGAGCAGTACTTC.